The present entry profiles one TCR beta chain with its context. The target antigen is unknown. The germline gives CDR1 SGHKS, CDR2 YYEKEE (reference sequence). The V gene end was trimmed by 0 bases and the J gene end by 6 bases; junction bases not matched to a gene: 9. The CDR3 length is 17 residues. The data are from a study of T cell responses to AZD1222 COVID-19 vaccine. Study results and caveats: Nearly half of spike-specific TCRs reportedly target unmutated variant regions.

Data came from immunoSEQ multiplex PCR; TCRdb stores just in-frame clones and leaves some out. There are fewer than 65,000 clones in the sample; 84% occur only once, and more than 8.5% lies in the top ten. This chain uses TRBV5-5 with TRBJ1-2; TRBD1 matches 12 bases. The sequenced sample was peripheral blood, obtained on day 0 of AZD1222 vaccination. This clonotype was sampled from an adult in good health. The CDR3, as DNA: TGTGCCAGCAGCTTGGGAGGGACAGGGGGCGATGCCCATGGCTACACCTTC. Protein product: CASSLGGTGGDAHGYTF.